A single sample is the source of the 13 T cell receptor beta chains below, sequenced in a study of Ad26.COV2.S vaccination and SARS-CoV-2 variants (dated by TCRdb to about 2021). Library method: the immunoSEQ multiplex PCR assay. Drawn from immuneACCESS, this table holds only the in-frame rearrangements with V and J called that TCRdb kept. Clones are partly lost; checked studies trace under half to an unresolved V gene and leave the rest unexplained. Here the sample has about 370,000 clones; 80% to 90% occur a single time. Under 3.5% of the sample rests with the top ten. Read against the paper, the sample's treatment or condition label means: around 19 received Ad26.COV2.S at low or high dose, single or two shots; several received placebo; per-sample allocation not given. Repertoires of vaccine and placebo recipients were sequenced from samples collected on day 63 after the first injection. Sequenced here: peripheral blood, sampled in a trial of Ad26.COV2.S vaccine versus placebo. Receptor source: a person aged 18-60 years who received the Ad26.COV2.S COVID-19 vaccine or a placebo.

CDR3 DNA sequence: TGTGCCATCAGTGAGTATCAGGGGGCCAAAACCTACGAGCAGTACTTC. The encoded protein is CAISEYQGAKTYEQYF. V is TRBV10-3 and J is TRBJ2-7, with 8 bases fitting TRBD1. CDR3 length: 16 amino acids. From germline, CDR1 is ENHRY and CDR2 SYGVKD. V was pared by 1 base and J by 2 bases, with 7 bases of the junction left unmatched.

The chain recombines TRBV4-3 with TRBJ1-3, with D possibly matching TRBD1 (5 bases). V lost 0 bases to trimming and J lost 2 bases, with 11 bases between them. The V gene's germline CDR1 is LGHNA and CDR2 YSLEER. The CDR3 sequence is 16 residues long. In DNA, the CDR3 is TGCGCCAGCAGCCAAGAGCCGGGGGTAACTGGAAACACCATATATTTT. It encodes CASSQEPGVTGNTIYF.

The rearrangement links TRBV20-1 to TRBJ2-1, with TRBD2 matching over 7 bases. J was trimmed by 6 bases and V by 3 bases; bases with no gene match: 8. The germline V gene encodes CDR1 DFQATT and CDR2 SNEGSKA (reference sequence). The CDR3 contains 14 residues. CDR3 sequence (DNA): TGCAGTGCTAGTGCTTTCGGGGGGTTCAATGAGCAGTTCTTC. This sequence encodes CSASAFGGFNEQFF.

The chain uses TRBV11-3 and TRBJ2-1; 8 positions match TRBD2. Germline V gene lookup returns CDR1 SGHNT and CDR2 YENEEA. J was trimmed by 5 bases and V by 0 bases; bases with no gene match: 3. This CDR3 region has 15 residues. The CDR3 DNA follows: TGTGCCAGCAGCTTAGAAGGACTAGCTGACAATGAGCAGTTCTTC. This gives the protein CASSLEGLADNEQFF. Complete variable domain (other parts from reference TRBV11-3 and TRBJ2-1): EAGVVQSPRYKIIEKKQPVAFWCNPISGHNTLYWYLQNLGQGPELLIRYENEEAVDDSQLPKDRFSAERLKGVDSTLKIQPAELGDSAVYLCASSLEGLADNEQFFGPGTRLTVL.

The V and J genes are TRBV5-4 and TRBJ2-3; D is unresolved. This CDR3 has 13 residues. The V end lost 3 bases, the J end lost 0 bases, and 5 bases lay between the germline ends. Per germline, CDR1 SGHNT and CDR2 YYREEE (reference sequence). CDR3 nucleotide sequence: TGTGCCAGCAGCTACGACAGCACAGATACGCAGTATTTT. This sequence encodes CASSYDSTDTQYF.

This chain joins TRBV25-1 and TRBJ2-7, with D possibly being TRBD1 or TRBD2 (5 bases each). Trimming removed 1 base at V and 6 bases at J, with 10 bases between. Germline lookup yields CDR1 MGHDK and CDR2 SYGVNS. The CDR3 contains 13 residues. Here the CDR3 reads CASSELRGSEQYF. The DNA of the CDR3 is TGTGCCAGCAGTGAATTGAGGGGAAGCGAGCAGTACTTC.

J is TRBJ1-6 and V is TRBV4-1; perhaps TRBD1 as D (5 bases). The germline CDR1 and CDR2 sequences are MGHRA and YSYEKL. Trimming cost V 1 base and J 12 bases, with 10 bases left between them. CDR3 length equals 13 residues. DNA of the CDR3: TGCGCCAGCAGCCAAGTTGGGGCGGAACCCCTCCACTTT. Its translation: CASSQVGAEPLHF.

J is TRBJ1-2 and V is TRBV7-8; tentative D call: TRBD1 (5 bases). Trimming took 5 bases from V and 2 from J, leaving 15 bases between them. Germline CDR1 SGHVS, CDR2 FQNEAQ. This CDR3 has 15 residues. CDR3: CASSPREGTNYGYTF. As DNA, the CDR3 is TGTGCCAGCAGCCCCCGGGAAGGGACGAACTATGGCTACACCTTC.

The rearrangement joins TRBV10-3 to TRBJ1-2, with 7 bases aligning to TRBD1. CDR3 length: 12 amino acids. With V trimmed by 2 bases and J by 8 bases, 2 bases remained unmatched. Germline V lookup: CDR1 ENHRY, CDR2 SYGVKD. The CDR3 DNA follows: TGTGCCATCAGTGAGAGGGGGCGCGGCTACACCTTC. Translated: CAISERGRGYTF.

In this sample, this clone turned up a few times. This chain's CDR3 is CASSLTGGSSDEQFF. CDR3 nucleotides: TGTGCCAGCAGCTTGACAGGGGGCTCTTCGGATGAGCAGTTCTTC. This chain joins TRBV11-2 and TRBJ2-1, with 10 bases matching TRBD1. Germline trimming cut 3 bases from V and 8 bases from J; bases unmatched to any gene: 7. CDR1 is SGHAT and CDR2 is FQNNGV in the germline V gene. The CDR3 runs 15 residues.

V is TRBV19 and J is TRBJ2-2; the D call may be TRBD1 or TRBD2 (6 bases each). Germline CDR1 is LNHDA and CDR2 is SQIVND (reference sequence). This CDR3 has 17 amino acids. Trimming took off 3 bases at V and 7 bases at J, with 21 bases between the two ends. The CDR3 coding sequence is TGTGCCAGTAGTATGAGGGGGGAACTCGCCATGATCGGGGAGCTGTTTTTT. Translating gives CASSMRGELAMIGELFF.

The CDR3, as DNA: TGTGCCAGCTCACCAAATTTCGGGAATACGCAGTATTTT. Residues: CASSPNFGNTQYF. The chain uses TRBV18 and TRBJ2-3; tentatively, D is TRBD2 (5 bases). The CDR3 has 13 residues. CDR1 and CDR2 from the germline V gene are KGHSH and LQKENI. V was shortened by 2 bases and J by 7 bases, with 10 bases between the two germline ends.

The V and J genes are TRBV6-1 and TRBJ2-1; a weak D match, TRBD1 (5 bases). V was trimmed by 2 bases and J by 10 bases, leaving 21 bases between them. Per the germline V gene, CDR1 is MNHNS and CDR2 is SASEGT. The CDR3 totals 16 residues. The CDR3 DNA is TGTGCCAGCAGTGAAAATCCCAAGGGGTGGTCTGAGGAGCAGTTCTTC. Its translation is CASSENPKGWSEEQFF.